These 18 T cell receptor beta chains came from one sample sequenced in a study of T cells and Merkel cell carcinoma outcomes. Only in-frame clones appear in the TCRdb table, and some are missing; sequencing was by immunoSEQ multiplex PCR. The sample contains some 15,000 clones, 75% to 90% of which appear only once. Sequencing was done on a sample of tumor tissue from Merkel cell carcinoma. The source is a human donor with Merkel cell carcinoma.

The V call is TRBV21-1, the J call TRBJ2-1; TRBD1, the D gene given by the table, was not confirmed from the DNA. TRBV21-1 is a known pseudogene. The CDR3 sequence is 16 residues long. The CDR3: CAIRPSGLQTYNEQFF. The CDR3 DNA follows: TGTGCCATCCGCCCTTCAGGTTTACAAACCTACAATGAGCAGTTCTTC.

The V call is TRBV18, the J call TRBJ1-2; 7 bases map to TRBD1. Germline loops: CDR1 KGHSH, CDR2 LQKENI. The CDR3 is 15 amino acids. The junction had 6 bases not matched to a gene; V was cut back by 2 bases and J by 3 bases. The chain's CDR3 is CASSPSAGTDYGYTF. DNA of the CDR3: TGTGCCAGCTCACCAAGTGCCGGGACAGACTATGGCTACACCTTC.

This clone was recorded a few times. The chain employs TRBV5-6 and TRBJ2-7; D is unclear. Germline values: CDR1 SGHDT, CDR2 YYEEEE. V lost 1 base to trimming and J lost 2 bases, with 10 bases between them. This CDR3 comprises 14 residues. The CDR3: CASSLLRVPYEQYF. The CDR3, as DNA: TGTGCCAGCAGCTTGTTAAGGGTCCCCTACGAGCAGTACTTC.

The chain carries TRBV10-3 and TRBJ2-3, with 9 bases identical to TRBD2. The CDR3 is 14 residues long. V lost 4 bases, J lost 5 bases, and 4 bases stayed unmatched. In germline, CDR1 is ENHRY, CDR2 SYGVKD. The CDR3 bases are TGTGCCATCAGTGGGACTAGCGCAATAGATACGCAGTATTTT. The encoded protein is CAISGTSAIDTQYF.

The chain carries TRBV5-4 and TRBJ1-2; possible D gene TRBD1, 5 bases. V lost 2 bases to trimming and J lost 3 bases, with 11 bases between them. Germline CDR1 is SGHNT and CDR2 is YYREEE (reference sequence). The CDR3 contains 14 residues. The CDR3: CASSLFGTDYGYTF. For the CDR3, the DNA is TGTGCCAGCAGCTTATTTGGGACCGACTATGGCTACACCTTC.

The V and J genes are TRBV18 and TRBJ2-5; D unclear. CDR3 length: 14 residues. Germline CDR1 is KGHSH and CDR2 is LQKENI. Trimming removed 7 bases at V and 3 bases at J, with 15 bases between. In DNA form, the CDR3 reads TGTGCCAGCTTACTCTCGGGTGACGAAGAGACCCAGTACTTC. This gives the protein CASLLSGDEETQYF.

The chain recombines TRBV9 with TRBJ2-7; 8 positions match TRBD1. V shed 4 bases and J 2 bases; nucleotides not matched to a gene: 5. The CDR3 totals 14 residues. Germline CDR1 SGDLS, CDR2 YYNGEE. The CDR3 nucleotides read TGTGCCAGCAGCCCGGGACAGGACCCCTACGAGCAGTACTTC. Its protein is CASSPGQDPYEQYF.

The chain carries TRBV14 and TRBJ2-5; 10 bases line up with TRBD1. From germline, CDR1 is SGHDN and CDR2 FVKESK. This CDR3 is built from 19 residues. V lost 4 bases, J lost 3 bases, and 17 bases stayed unmatched. CDR3: CASSLGLGQGIIRKETQYF. CDR3 bases: TGTGCCAGCAGCCTCGGCCTGGGACAGGGGATTATACGGAAAGAGACCCAGTACTTC.

The chain links TRBV7-6 to TRBJ2-7, with D perhaps matching TRBD1 (6 bases). The V end was cut by 2 bases, the J end by 5 bases, with 13 bases between. There are 14 residues in the CDR3. The germline CDR1 and CDR2 sequences are SGHVS and FNYEAQ. CDR3 DNA sequence: TGTGCCAGCAGCTTAACAGGGATTCCCAACGAGCAGTACTTC. Its translation: CASSLTGIPNEQYF. Based on the CDR3 plus reference TRBV7-6 and TRBJ2-7, the full variable domain is GAGVSQSPRYKVTKRGQDVALRCDPISGHVSLYWYRQALGQGPEFLTYFNYEAQQDKSGLPNDRFSAERPEGSISTLTIQRTEQRDSAMYRCASSLTGIPNEQYFGPGTRLTVT.

The chain is built from TRBV7-6 and TRBJ1-5; TRBD1 aligns across 7 bases. Trimming took 1 base from V and 7 from J; bases not matched to a gene: 4. The CDR3 totals 14 residues. Germline V CDR1 and CDR2: SGHVS, FNYEAQ. The CDR3 DNA reads as TGTGCCAGCAGCTTAGAGGGGGCCGGGCAGCCCCAGCATTTT. This gives the protein CASSLEGAGQPQHF.

The chain links TRBV25-1 to TRBJ1-2; D might be TRBD1 (5 bases). The CDR3 is 15 amino acids. Germline CDR1 and CDR2: MGHDK and SYGVNS. V was clipped by 5 bases and J by 0 bases, with 13 bases between them. The CDR3 protein is CASSPREGPNYGYTF. CDR3 DNA sequence: TGTGCCAGCAGTCCCCGGGAGGGACCTAACTATGGCTACACCTTC.

The chain is built from TRBV5-1 and TRBJ1-6, with D perhaps TRBD1 (5 bases). Germline-derived CDR1 and CDR2 are SGHRS and YFSETQ. The CDR3 runs to 18 residues. The ends were cut back, 0 bases at V and 0 bases at J, with 13 bases in the middle. CDR3 amino acids: CASSLAGGQGSYNSPLHF. CDR3 nucleotides: TGCGCCAGCAGCTTGGCGGGCGGTCAGGGCTCCTATAATTCACCCCTCCACTTT.

The chain uses TRBV4-1 and TRBJ1-4, with D uncertain. Looked up from germline, CDR1 is MGHRA and CDR2 is YSYEKL. The V end lost 0 bases, the J end lost 6 bases, and 11 bases lay between the germline ends. This CDR3 spans 15 amino acids. CDR3 sequence (DNA): TGCGCCAGCAGCCAAGAGGAAGGGCCCGATGAAAAACTGTTTTTT. The encoded protein is CASSQEEGPDEKLFF.

The CDR3 sequence is CASSQPSGTGKGGSNQPQHF. For the CDR3, the DNA is TGCGCCAGCAGCCAACCTTCCGGGACAGGGAAGGGTGGTAGCAATCAGCCCCAGCATTTT. The chain recombines TRBV4-1 with TRBJ1-5; 9 nucleotides match TRBD1. Trimming took 2 bases from V and 0 from J; bases not matched to a gene: 14. CDR3 length: 20 residues. Germline V lookup: CDR1 MGHRA, CDR2 YSYEKL.

This chain connects TRBV5-1 to TRBJ2-5; D gene ambiguous. V shed 1 base and J shed 5 bases, with 12 bases lying between them. The germline CDR1 and CDR2 sequences are SGHRS and YFSETQ. This CDR3 has 14 amino acids. The CDR3 sequence: CASSLMGVGETQYF. CDR3 nucleotide sequence: TGCGCCAGCAGCTTGATGGGCGTTGGGGAGACCCAGTACTTC.

This chain uses TRBV5-1 with TRBJ1-2; D not certain. The CDR3 has 16 amino acids. Trimming removed 0 bases at V and 8 bases at J, with 20 bases between. Germline values: CDR1 SGHRS, CDR2 YFSETQ. Written as DNA, the CDR3 is TGCGCCAGCAGCTTGGAGCTATTAGGGATCCTGGGAGGCTACACCTTC. Its translation: CASSLELLGILGGYTF.

This chain links TRBV7-5 with TRBJ2-2; TRBD2, the table's D call, was not compared with the DNA. TRBV7-5 is designated a pseudogene. This CDR3 comprises 15 residues. Here the CDR3 reads CAPPGTWGDTGELFF. For the CDR3, the DNA is TGTGCCCCCCCCGGAACGTGGGGGGACACCGGGGAGCTGTTTTTT.

CDR3 protein: CASSLARDSLGYTF. CDR3 sequence (DNA): TGTGCCAGCAGCTTGGCCCGGGACAGTCTTGGCTACACCTTC. The genes are TRBV5-6 and TRBJ1-2, with TRBD1 matching 7 bases. The germline V gene encodes CDR1 SGHDT and CDR2 YYEEEE. J lost 7 bases, V lost 0 bases, and 6 bases had no gene match. This CDR3 spans 14 amino acids.